Listed below are T cell receptor beta chains from one sample, sequenced in a study of blood T cells in healthy people across ages. MiXCR was run by TCRdb on the 5' RACE reads, yielding one entry per CDR3 protein. The sample records 550,000 to 650,000 distinct CDR3 sequences, about 30% being singletons. Sequenced sample: blood. The receptor set was obtained from a woman older than 75 in good health. The CDR3 runs from the conserved cysteine through the conserved F or W. Fields, in order: J gene, clone size, D gene, V gene, CDR3 length, CDR3 protein, CDR3 DNA. D genes are given only for firm matches. Not all rows give a size; the values are once, few, many and, for expanded clones, a class.

TRBJ2-3,many,-,TRBV6-2/TRBV6-3,17,CASSSSRGGLSTDTQYF,TGTGCCAGCAGTTCTTCCCGCGGGGGCCTCAGCACAGATACGCAGTATTTT
TRBJ2-3,many,-,TRBV28,15,CASSPVGASTDTQYF,TGTGCCAGCAGTCCCGTTGGGGCTAGCACAGATACGCAGTATTTT
TRBJ2-5,many,TRBD1,TRBV7-2,16,CASSSTMGQIQETQYF,TGTGCCAGCAGCTCAACAATGGGACAGATACAAGAGACCCAGTACTTC
TRBJ2-1,-,TRBD2,TRBV5-5,17,CACSPTSVPSSNNEQFF,TGTGCCTGCAGCCCTACTAGCGTCCCGAGCTCCAACAATGAGCAGTTCTTC
TRBJ1-2,once,TRBD1,TRBV3-1,15,CASSQATGENYGYTF,TGTGCCAGCAGCCAAGCGACAGGGGAAAACTATGGCTACACCTTC
TRBJ2-5,few,TRBD1,TRBV18,16,CASSPPGTGPLNEQYF,TGTGCCAGCTCACCACCCGGGACAGGGCCTCTGAATGAGCAGTACTTC
TRBJ2-7,once,-,TRBV11-3,13,CASSRAGGDEQYF,TGTGCCAGCAGCCGCGCCGGCGGGGACGAGCAGTACTTC
TRBJ2-7,-,-,TRBV27,14,CASSKGASPYEQYF,TGTGCCAGCAGTAAAGGGGCAAGTCCCTACGAGCAGTACTTC
TRBJ2-7,-,-,TRBV30,13,CAWRLTASYEQYF,TGTGCCTGGAGGCTGACAGCTTCGTACGAGCAGTACTTC
TRBJ1-6,many,TRBD1,TRBV30,12,CAAGTGFSPLHF,TGTGCAGCCGGGACAGGGTTTTCACCCCTCCACTTT
TRBJ1-1,few,-,TRBV28,16,CASSLLVHRYDTEAFF,TGTGCCAGCAGTTTATTGGTACACCGATACGACACTGAAGCTTTCTTT
TRBJ2-7,many,-,TRBV5-1,13,CASSYGPVDEQYF,TGCGCCAGCAGCTATGGCCCAGTGGACGAGCAGTACTTC
TRBJ2-7,few,-,TRBV7-2,15,CASSLWSSSYNEQYF,TGTGCCAGCAGCTTATGGAGTAGCTCCTACAATGAGCAGTACTTC
TRBJ1-1,-,-,TRBV7-9,14,CASRTQGTNTEAFF,TGTGCCAGCAGGACACAGGGTACGAACACTGAAGCTTTCTTT
TRBJ2-3,many,-,TRBV20-1,17,CSARAFSFGTSTDTQYF,TGCAGTGCTAGAGCCTTCTCATTTGGAACTAGCACAGATACGCAGTATTTT
TRBJ1-5,few,TRBD1,TRBV30,14,CAWSVDRDDQPQHF,TGTGCCTGGAGTGTCGACAGGGACGATCAGCCCCAGCATTTT
TRBJ1-1,many,-,TRBV7-2,13,CASSSPLGTEAFF,TGTGCCAGCAGCTCCCCGCTGGGCACTGAAGCTTTCTTT
TRBJ2-7,many,-,TRBV7-2,13,CASAKGPTYEQYF,TGTGCCAGCGCGAAAGGACCCACCTACGAGCAGTACTTC
TRBJ2-5,many,TRBD1,TRBV7-3,15,CASSFSGQGAETQYF,TGTGCCAGCAGCTTCTCGGGACAGGGCGCTGAGACCCAGTACTTC
TRBJ1-2,-,-,TRBV5-6,14,CASSSAGRNYGYTF,TGTGCCAGCAGCTCGGCGGGACGGAACTACGGCTACACCTTC
TRBJ2-3,few,TRBD2,TRBV9,18,CASSVGSAGGRSTDTQYF,TGTGCCAGCAGCGTAGGTTCGGCGGGGGGGCGCTCCACAGATACGCAGTATTTT
TRBJ1-2,many,-,TRBV5-5,13,CASSLDGGTSYTF,TGTGCCAGCAGCCTGGACGGGGGGACAAGCTACACCTTC
TRBJ2-7,many,-,TRBV5-1,16,CASSPERGMGSYEQYF,TGCGCCAGCAGCCCCGAACGGGGGATGGGTTCCTACGAGCAGTACTTC
TRBJ1-5,few,TRBD1,TRBV30,13,CAWRGQGVGPQHF,TGTGCCTGGAGGGGACAGGGGGTTGGTCCCCAGCATTTT
TRBJ1-4,few,TRBD1,TRBV30,15,CAWVARDRGDEKLFF,TGTGCCTGGGTCGCTCGGGACAGGGGTGACGAAAAACTGTTTTTT